The rows below give T cell receptor beta chains drawn from one sample of a study of T cell repertoires in aging, cancer and after chemotherapy. Each CDR3 protein is one row after TCRdb ran MiXCR on the multiplex PCR reads. Among 950 to 1,500 distinct CDR3 sequences listed, about a quarter were seen once. The sequenced sample was blood. These receptors all stem from a human donor with a solid tumor. Both conserved end residues are part of each CDR3. Fields, in order: V gene, J gene, clone size, D gene, CDR3 length, CDR3 DNA, CDR3 protein. D genes are given only for firm matches. For some rows the clone size is stated as once, few or many, or as a class when expanded; others skip it.

TRBV19	TRBJ1-1	medium-sized	TRBD1	14	TGTGCCAGTAGGGCGGGACAGGTTAACACTGAAGCTTTCTTT	CASRAGQVNTEAFF
TRBV5-4	TRBJ2-7	-	-	15	TGTGCCAGCAGCCTGGGTGGGGCAGGGAGGTACGAGCAGTACTTC	CASSLGGAGRYEQYF
TRBV2	TRBJ2-7	-	TRBD1	16	TGTGCCAGCACCAGACCCTACAGGGGGGATACCTACGAGCAGTACTTC	CASTRPYRGDTYEQYF
TRBV7-9	TRBJ2-3	large	-	19	TGTGCCAGCAGCAACCGAATGGGGGAGACTAGTCGAAGAATGGATACGCAGTATTTT	CASSNRMGETSRRMDTQYF
TRBV6-2/TRBV6-3	TRBJ1-2	large	TRBD1	18	TGTGCCAGCAGTTACTCACTCCCAGAGACAGGGACGCCTTATGGCTACACCTTC	CASSYSLPETGTPYGYTF
TRBV5-4	TRBJ1-5	medium-sized	-	14	TGTGCCAGCAGCTTAGGCCTTAGCAATCAGCCCCAGCATTTT	CASSLGLSNQPQHF
TRBV7-2	TRBJ2-6	-	-	14	TGTGCCAGCAGCCTGAGGTCTGGGGCCAACGTCCTGACTTTC	CASSLRSGANVLTF
TRBV19	TRBJ1-3	large	-	14	TGTGCCAGTCAAGAGTTGGGTTATGGAAACACCATATATTTT	CASQELGYGNTIYF
TRBV29-1	TRBJ1-6	-	TRBD1	16	TGCAGCGTTGAACCGGGACAGGGGACGTTTGATTCACCCCTCCACTTT	CSVEPGQGTFDSPLHF
TRBV25-1	TRBJ1-1	few	-	14	TGTGCCAGCACTTGGCAGGGAGGGAGCACTGAAGCTTTCTTT	CASTWQGGSTEAFF
TRBV2	TRBJ1-2	-	TRBD1	15	TGTGCCAGCAGTCTGGGGACAGGGGGCGCCTATGGCTACACCTTC	CASSLGTGGAYGYTF
TRBV19	TRBJ2-5	large	-	13	TGTGCCAGTGAGGGGGGGCACCAAGAGACCCAGTACTTC	CASEGGHQETQYF
TRBV6-1	TRBJ1-6	-	-	18	TGTGCCAGCAGTTACTCGGTAGGGGGGAGCTCCTATAATTCACTTCTCCACTTT	CASSYSVGGSSYNSLLHF
TRBV20-1	TRBJ2-1	large	-	14	TGCAGTGCTATCCCGCCATATACTTACAATGAGCAGTTCTTC	CSAIPPYTYNEQFF
TRBV6-5	TRBJ1-1	large	TRBD1	15	TGTGCCAGCAGTTTCATTACGACAGGGATAACTGAAGCTTTCTTT	CASSFITTGITEAFF
TRBV7-2	TRBJ1-1	medium-sized	-	14	TGTGCCAGCAGCTTAGGGTTGGAAAACACTGAAGCTTTCTTT	CASSLGLENTEAFF
TRBV4-3	TRBJ1-4	-	-	16	TGCGCCAGCAGCCTCCACCCACCGCCCAGGAATGAAAAACTGTTTTTT	CASSLHPPPRNEKLFF
TRBV30	TRBJ1-2	-	TRBD1	15	TGTGCCTGGAGTCCCGGACAGGGTGGAAGCTATGGCTACACCTTC	CAWSPGQGGSYGYTF
TRBV30	TRBJ1-2	large	-	17	TGTGCCTGGAGTGTACGACGTCGGACAGTGACTAACTATGGCTACACCTTC	CAWSVRRRTVTNYGYTF
TRBV5-4	TRBJ2-3	few	-	16	TGTGCCAGCAGCTTGGCGGGCAGTACTAGCACAGATACGCAGTATTTT	CASSLAGSTSTDTQYF
TRBV12-3/TRBV12-4	TRBJ1-5	medium-sized	-	15	TGTGCCAGCTCCGGGGGGGCAGATAGCAATCAGCCCCAGCATTTT	CASSGGADSNQPQHF
TRBV6-2/TRBV6-3	TRBJ2-7	large	TRBD1	15	TGTGCCAGCAGTTCGGCCGGGACAGCCTCCTACGAGCAGTACTTC	CASSSAGTASYEQYF
TRBV11-2	TRBJ2-3	once	TRBD2	15	TGTGCCAGCAGCCCGGCGGGGGGACGAAGGGATACGCAGTATTTT	CASSPAGGRRDTQYF
TRBV6-4	TRBJ2-1	large	TRBD2	15	TGTGCCAGCAGGCACCTAGCGGGGGGGCCCAATGAGCAGTTCTTC	CASRHLAGGPNEQFF
TRBV4-3	TRBJ2-2	-	TRBD2	16	TGCGCCAGCAGCCGAACTAGCGGGAACGGTCCCGGGGAGCTGTTTTTT	CASSRTSGNGPGELFF
TRBV6-1	TRBJ1-1	medium-sized	-	14	TGTGCCAGCAGTGAAGTATCGGAGGGCGCTGAAGCTTTCTTT	CASSEVSEGAEAFF
TRBV2	TRBJ1-1	-	-	14	TGTGCCAGCAGCCAAGCGTTCGGTCCTACCCCAGCTTTCTTT	CASSQAFGPTPAFF
TRBV11-2	TRBJ1-1	medium-sized	-	15	TGTGCCAGCAGCCCCGTTAGTAGGGGTGGCACTGAAGCTTTCTTT	CASSPVSRGGTEAFF
TRBV18	TRBJ2-7	medium-sized	-	18	TGTGCCAGCTCACCCCCCGGGACACCAATGGGGAGCTCCTACGAGCAGTACTTC	CASSPPGTPMGSSYEQYF
TRBV21-1	TRBJ2-7	-	-	16	TGTGCCAGCAGCAAGCGGGGGGGGCGAGTCTCCTACGAGCAGTACTTC	CASSKRGGRVSYEQYF
TRBV7-2	TRBJ1-2	medium-sized	-	14	TGTGCCAGCAGCTTAGGGGAGGGAGTCTATGGCTACACCTTC	CASSLGEGVYGYTF
TRBV19	TRBJ1-3	large	-	15	TGTGCCAGTAGTCCCGCCGGAGGGGCTGGAAACACCATATATTTT	CASSPAGGAGNTIYF
TRBV4-3	TRBJ1-1	medium-sized	-	16	TGCGCCAGCAGCCAGCGTATGGCGGACTGGAACACTGAAGCTTTCTTT	CASSQRMADWNTEAFF
TRBV4-3	TRBJ1-1	medium-sized	-	14	TGCGCCAGCAGCCAAGGTGGCAGTGCCACTGAAGCTTTCTTT	CASSQGGSATEAFF
TRBV19	TRBJ1-1	medium-sized	-	17	TGTGCCAGTACCCCCATCTTTGGGGACCCGGCCAGGACTGAAGCTTTCTTT	CASTPIFGDPARTEAFF
TRBV7-9	TRBJ1-5	medium-sized	TRBD1	18	TGTGCCAGCAGCAACTCCGGGACAGGGGGATTTAGCAATCAGCCCCAGCATTTT	CASSNSGTGGFSNQPQHF
TRBV20-1	TRBJ2-7	large	-	12	TGCAGTGCTAGAGACCCAGGAGGCGAGCAGTACTTC	CSARDPGGEQYF
TRBV6-2/TRBV6-3	TRBJ2-3	-	-	15	TGTTCCAGCAGTTACAGGGCGGTGGGGACAGATACGCAGTATTTT	CSSSYRAVGTDTQYF
TRBV6-2/TRBV6-3	TRBJ1-6	medium-sized	TRBD1	15	TGTGCCAGCACCCGGGACAGGGGGCATAATTCACCCCTCCACTTT	CASTRDRGHNSPLHF
TRBV11-3	TRBJ1-1	large	TRBD1	17	TGTGCCAGCAGCTCGACGACCCAGGGGGGGCGGAACACTGAAGCTTTCTTT	CASSSTTQGGRNTEAFF
TRBV27	TRBJ1-1	medium-sized	TRBD1	18	TGTGCCAGCAGTTTCCTACCTCCGGGACAGGGGAAAGGAGGGGTAGCTTTCTTT	CASSFLPPGQGKGGVAFF
TRBV7-2	TRBJ1-4	-	-	14	TGTGCCAGCAGCTTGGGAGGGACCAGCGAAAAACTGTTTTTT	CASSLGGTSEKLFF
TRBV6-1	TRBJ1-6	medium-sized	-	16	TGTGCCAGCAGTGCCCCGAGTATTTCTTTTAATTCACCCCTCCACTTT	CASSAPSISFNSPLHF
TRBV30	TRBJ2-7	-	TRBD1	16	TGTGCCTGGAGCGTCCGAGCCGGGACAGGGTCCTACGAGCAGTACTTC	CAWSVRAGTGSYEQYF
TRBV6-2/TRBV6-3	TRBJ1-4	medium-sized	TRBD1	19	TGTGCCAGCAGTTACCCATTACAGGGGGAAGATACAACTAATGAAAAACTGTTTTTT	CASSYPLQGEDTTNEKLFF
TRBV5-1	TRBJ1-1	-	-	17	TGCGCCAGCAGCTTGGGGATTTTCGGGGGACAGAACACTGAAGCTTTCTTT	CASSLGIFGGQNTEAFF
TRBV28	TRBJ2-5	-	TRBD2	17	TGTGCCAGCAGTTTAGGTGCGGGAGTGGTCAGTCAAGAGACCCAGTACTTC	CASSLGAGVVSQETQYF
TRBV6-5	TRBJ2-7	-	TRBD1	15	TGTGCCAGCAGTTACGTCCCGGACAGGGAATACGCGAAGTACTTC	CASSYVPDREYAKYF
TRBV30	TRBJ1-2	large	TRBD1	16	TGTGCCTGGAGCGTCCGAGCCGGGACAGGGATCTATGGCTACACCTTC	CAWSVRAGTGIYGYTF
TRBV7-2	TRBJ1-6	-	-	13	TGTGCCAGCACTGGACAGATGTCTTCACCCCTCCACTTT	CASTGQMSSPLHF